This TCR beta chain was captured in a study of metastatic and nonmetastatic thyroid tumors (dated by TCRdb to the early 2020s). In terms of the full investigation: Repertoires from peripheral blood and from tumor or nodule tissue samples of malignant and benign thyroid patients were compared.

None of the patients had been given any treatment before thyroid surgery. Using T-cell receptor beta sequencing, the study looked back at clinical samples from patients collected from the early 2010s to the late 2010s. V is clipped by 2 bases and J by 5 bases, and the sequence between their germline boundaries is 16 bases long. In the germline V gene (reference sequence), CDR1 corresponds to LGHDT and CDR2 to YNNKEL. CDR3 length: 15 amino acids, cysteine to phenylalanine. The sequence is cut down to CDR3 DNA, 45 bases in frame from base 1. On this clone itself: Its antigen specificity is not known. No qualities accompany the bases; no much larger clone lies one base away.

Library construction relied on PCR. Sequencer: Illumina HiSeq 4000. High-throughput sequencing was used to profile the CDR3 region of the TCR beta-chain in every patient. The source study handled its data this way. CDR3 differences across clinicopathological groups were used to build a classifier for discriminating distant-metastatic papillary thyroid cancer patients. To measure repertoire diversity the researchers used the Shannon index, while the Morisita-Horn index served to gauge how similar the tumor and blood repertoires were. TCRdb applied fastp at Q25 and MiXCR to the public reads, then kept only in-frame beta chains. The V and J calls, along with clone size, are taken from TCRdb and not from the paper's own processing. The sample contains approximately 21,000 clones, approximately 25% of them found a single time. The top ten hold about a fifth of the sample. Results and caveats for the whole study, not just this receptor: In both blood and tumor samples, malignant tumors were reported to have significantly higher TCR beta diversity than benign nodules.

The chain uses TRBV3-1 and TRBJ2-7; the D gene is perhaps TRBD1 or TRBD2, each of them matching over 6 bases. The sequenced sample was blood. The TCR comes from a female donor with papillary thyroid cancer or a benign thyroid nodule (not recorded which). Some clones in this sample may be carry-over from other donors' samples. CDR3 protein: CASSQIQRRGNEQYF. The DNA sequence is TGTGCCAGCAGCCAAATACAGCGGAGGGGGAACGAGCAGTACTTC.